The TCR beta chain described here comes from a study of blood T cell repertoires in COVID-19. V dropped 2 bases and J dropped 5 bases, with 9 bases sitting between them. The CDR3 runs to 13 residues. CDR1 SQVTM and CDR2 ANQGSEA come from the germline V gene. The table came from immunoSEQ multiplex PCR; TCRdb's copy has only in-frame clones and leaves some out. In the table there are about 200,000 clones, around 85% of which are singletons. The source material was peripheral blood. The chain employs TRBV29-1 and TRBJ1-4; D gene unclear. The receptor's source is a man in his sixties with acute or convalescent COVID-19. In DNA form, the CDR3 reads TGCAGCGTTGAACAGTCGGGGAATGAAAAACTGTTTTTT. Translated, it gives CSVEQSGNEKLFF. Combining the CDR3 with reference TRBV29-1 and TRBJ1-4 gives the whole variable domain SAVISQKPSRDICQRGTSLTIQCQVDSQVTMMFWYRQQPGQSLTLIATANQGSEATYESGFVIDKFPISRPNLTFSTLTVSNMSPEDSSIYLCSVEQSGNEKLFFGSGTQLSVL.